This T cell receptor beta chain appears in the sequencing data of a study of OX40 agonist ivuxolimab in advanced cancers. Findings of the study overall: In a subset of nonresponders, normalized T-cell clonal expansion was also low.

Comments on this clone: Its antigen is still unknown.

Patients were excluded for autoimmune disease history or systemic immunosuppression. Generated by immunoSEQ multiplex PCR, the TCRdb table keeps only in-frame clones and is missing some. The table has 65,000 to 95,000 clones, around 85% seen once. V shed 5 bases and J shed 1 base, with 12 bases lying between them. CDR1 is MNHEY and CDR2 is SVGAGI in the germline V gene. This CDR3 has 14 residues. This TCR derives from an adult with an advanced solid tumor such as melanoma, head and neck, liver or kidney cancer. The V and J genes are TRBV6-5 and TRBJ2-7; tentatively, D is TRBD1 (6 bases). The source was CD4+ or CD8+ T cells sorted from blood, collected in a trial of the OX40 agonist ivuxolimab. The CDR3 region is CASSAMTGSYEQYF. The CDR3 DNA reads TGTGCCAGCAGTGCGATGACAGGTTCCTACGAGCAGTACTTC.